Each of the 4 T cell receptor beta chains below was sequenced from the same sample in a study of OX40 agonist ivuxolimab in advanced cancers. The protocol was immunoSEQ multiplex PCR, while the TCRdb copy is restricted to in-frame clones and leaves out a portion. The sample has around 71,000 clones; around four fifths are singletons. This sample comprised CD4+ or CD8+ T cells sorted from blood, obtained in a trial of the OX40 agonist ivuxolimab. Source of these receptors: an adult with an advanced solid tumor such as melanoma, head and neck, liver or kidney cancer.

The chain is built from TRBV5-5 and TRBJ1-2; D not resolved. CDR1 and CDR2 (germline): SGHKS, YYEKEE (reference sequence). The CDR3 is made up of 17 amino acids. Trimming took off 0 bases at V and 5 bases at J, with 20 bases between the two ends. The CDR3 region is CASSLDLPPGSSYGYTF. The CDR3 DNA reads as TGTGCCAGCAGCTTGGACTTACCCCCGGGATCCTCTTATGGCTACACCTTC.

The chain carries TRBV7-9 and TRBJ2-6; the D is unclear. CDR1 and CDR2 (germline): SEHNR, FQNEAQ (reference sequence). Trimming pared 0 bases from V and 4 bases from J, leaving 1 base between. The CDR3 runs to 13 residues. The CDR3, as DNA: TGTGCCAGCAGCTTAGCCGGGGCCAACGTCCTGACTTTC. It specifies CASSLAGANVLTF.

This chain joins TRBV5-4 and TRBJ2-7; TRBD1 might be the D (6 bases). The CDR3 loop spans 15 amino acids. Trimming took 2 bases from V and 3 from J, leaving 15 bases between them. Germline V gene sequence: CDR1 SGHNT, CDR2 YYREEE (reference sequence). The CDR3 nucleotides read TGTGCCAGCAGCTTTGGCAGGGGCGCAATCTACGAGCAGTACTTC. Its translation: CASSFGRGAIYEQYF. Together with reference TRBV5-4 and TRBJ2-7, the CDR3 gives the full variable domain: ETGVTQSPTHLIKTRGQQVTLRCSSQSGHNTVSWYQQALGQGPQFIFQYYREEENGRGNFPPRFSGLQFPNYSSELNVNALELDDSALYLCASSFGRGAIYEQYFGPGTRLTVT.

CDR3: CASSLTQRGETQYF. The CDR3 DNA reads as TGTGCCAGCAGCTTAACTCAAAGGGGTGAGACCCAGTACTTC. V is TRBV7-9 and J is TRBJ2-5; tentative D call: TRBD1 (5 bases). This CDR3 region has 14 residues. The V end was cut by 2 bases, the J end by 5 bases, with 12 bases between. Looked up from germline, CDR1 is SEHNR and CDR2 is FQNEAQ (reference sequence).